These 28 T cell receptor beta chains came from one sample sequenced in a study of shared clonotypes between healthy human individuals. Sequenced by immunoSEQ multiplex PCR; TCRdb stores in-frame clones only, minus some. The sample yields about 1.9 million clones, 85% to 95% seen once. Only CD45RO-negative cells positively selected for CCR7 counted as naive CD8 cells, so terminally differentiated effector memory CD45RA+ cells were excluded. Sample: naive CD8+ T cells from PBMCs. The source of these receptors is a man aged 18 to 29 in good health. Some clones in this sample may be carry-over from other donors' samples.

The gene calls are TRBV6-6 and TRBJ1-2, with TRBD1 identical over 7 bases. CDR3 length: 13 residues. CDR1 is MNHNY, CDR2 SVGAGI, per germline (reference sequence). Trimming cost V 7 bases and J 8 bases; bases outside gene matches: 10. The CDR3 here is CASTQDQGVGYTF. The CDR3 bases are TGTGCCAGCACCCAGGATCAGGGGGTAGGCTACACCTTC.

As for this clone: Other DNA variants within this sample encode the same CDR3. The CDR3 DNA is TGTGCCAGCAGCTCGAGACAAGATACGCAGTATTTT. This codes for CASSSRQDTQYF. The rearrangement joins TRBV11-2 to TRBJ2-3, with unresolved D. The V end lost 4 bases, the J end lost 5 bases, and 7 bases lay between the germline ends. From germline, CDR1 is SGHAT and CDR2 FQNNGV. This CDR3 contains 12 residues.

A few counts support this clone. The gene calls are TRBV7-9 and TRBJ2-1, with TRBD2 matching 12 bases. Per the germline V gene, CDR1 is SEHNR and CDR2 is FQNEAQ (reference sequence). The CDR3 runs to 17 residues. The ends lost 5 bases at V and 7 bases at J; junction bases unmatched: 12. Here the CDR3 reads CASSPPSLAGGGNEQFF. CDR3 nucleotides: TGTGCCAGCAGCCCACCCAGTCTAGCGGGAGGGGGGAATGAGCAGTTCTTC.

This chain uses TRBV28 with TRBJ2-1; 7 bases line up with TRBD1. J was trimmed by 4 bases and V by 7 bases; bases with no gene match: 13. This CDR3 has 16 amino acids. CDR1 is MDHEN, CDR2 SYDVKM, per germline. Written as DNA, the CDR3 is TGTGCCAGCACCACGAGGGGGCACCGAGAATACAATGAGCAGTTCTTC. Protein product: CASTTRGHREYNEQFF.

CDR3 DNA: TGTGCCAGCAGCTTAGGGGATGGTGCTTTCTTT. This encodes CASSLGDGAFF. V gene TRBV11-2 combines with J gene TRBJ1-1; no clear D. The CDR3 has 11 residues. The germline V and J ends were trimmed by 1 base and 11 bases, with 8 bases remaining between them. CDR1 and CDR2 from the germline V gene are SGHAT and FQNNGV.

This rearrangement joins TRBV2 to TRBJ2-5; D gene ambiguous. The CDR3 extends over 16 amino acids. Germline V gene data show CDR1 as SNHLY and CDR2 as FYNNEI. The germline V and J ends were trimmed by 6 bases and 4 bases, with 21 bases remaining between them. This CDR3 reads CASRPPSVFSPETQYF. Here the CDR3 DNA reads TGTGCCAGCAGACCCCCTAGTGTGTTTTCGCCAGAGACCCAGTACTTC. Filled out from reference TRBV2 and TRBJ2-5, the complete variable domain reads EPEVTQTPSHQVTQMGQEVILRCVPISNHLYFYWYRQILGQKVEFLVSFYNNEISEKSEIFDDQFSVERPDGSNFTLKIRSTKLEDSAMYFCASRPPSVFSPETQYFGPGTRLLVL.

This chain connects TRBV9 to TRBJ2-1; D unresolved. V was pared by 0 bases and J by 9 bases, with 7 bases between. Germline V gives CDR1 SGDLS, CDR2 YYNGEE. This CDR3 spans 12 amino acids. The CDR3: CASSVVAVEQFF. CDR3 sequence (DNA): TGTGCCAGCAGCGTAGTGGCAGTTGAGCAGTTCTTC.

This chain connects TRBV28 to TRBJ2-2; unclear D gene. V dropped 6 bases and J dropped 2 bases, with 13 bases sitting between them. The CDR3 extends over 15 amino acids. CDR1 is MDHEN, CDR2 SYDVKM, per germline. CDR3 region: CASSPAPINTGELFF. CDR3 bases: TGTGCCAGCAGCCCGGCTCCTATAAACACCGGGGAGCTGTTTTTT.

V is TRBV27 and J is TRBJ1-1, with a possible D match to TRBD1 (6 bases). This CDR3 is built from 16 residues. Germline V CDR1 and CDR2: MNHEY, SMNVEV (reference sequence). V shed 5 bases and J shed 2 bases, with 18 bases lying between them. The CDR3 DNA reads as TGTGCCAGCAGTCCCCGCAGGGGAAGAGAAAACACTGAAGCTTTCTTT. Translated, it gives CASSPRRGRENTEAFF.

This rearrangement joins TRBV6-5 to TRBJ1-2; 7 positions agree with TRBD1. The CDR3 length is 14 residues. Per germline, CDR1 MNHEY and CDR2 SVGAGI. The junction had 6 bases not matched to a gene; V was cut back by 5 bases and J by 3 bases. CDR3 DNA sequence: TGTGCCAGCAGTAAAGGGGGACAGTACTATGGCTACACCTTC. Its protein is CASSKGGQYYGYTF.

This clone was observed once. V and J are TRBV6-5 and TRBJ1-5; weak D call: TRBD1 (5 bases). Trimming removed 4 bases at V and 9 bases at J, with 13 bases between. Germline CDR1 MNHEY, CDR2 SVGAGI. The CDR3 totals 13 residues. The CDR3, as DNA: TGTGCCAGCAGTTCAGGGCCAATCGGGCCCCAGCATTTT. Translating gives CASSSGPIGPQHF.

The chain joins TRBV9 to TRBJ2-7; D perhaps matches TRBD2 (6 bases). Germline values: CDR1 SGDLS, CDR2 YYNGEE. The CDR3 extends over 15 amino acids. Trimming took off 7 bases at V and 7 bases at J, with 24 bases between the two ends. This CDR3 reads CASDGGTGGLGEQYF. DNA of the CDR3: TGTGCCAGCGACGGAGGGACTGGGGGTCTAGGAGAGCAGTACTTC.

The chain carries TRBV4-3 and TRBJ2-7; possible D gene TRBD1, 5 bases. Germline V CDR1 and CDR2: LGHNA, YSLEER. The CDR3 totals 14 residues. V shed 0 bases and J shed 4 bases, with 10 bases lying between them. DNA of the CDR3: TGCGCCAGCAGCCAAGATTTGGGGCTATACGAGCAGTACTTC. Residues: CASSQDLGLYEQYF.

The chain couples TRBV28 to TRBJ1-2; D unclear. V was trimmed by 6 bases and J by 4 bases, leaving 15 bases between them. The CDR3 covers 14 residues. CDR1 and CDR2 (germline): MDHEN, SYDVKM. The CDR3 region has the DNA TGTGCCAGCAGCAAGACAAAGCCCCTCTATGGCTACACCTTC. This sequence encodes CASSKTKPLYGYTF.

The rearrangement joins TRBV10-3 to TRBJ1-2, with D perhaps TRBD1 (5 bases). Between the trimmed V and J ends, which lost 3 bases and 8 bases, there was a span of 13 bases. The germline V gene encodes CDR1 ENHRY and CDR2 SYGVKD. The CDR3 loop spans 13 amino acids. The CDR3 nucleotides are TGTGCCATCAGTGATTCCAGGGTTGACGGCTACACCTTC. Translating it yields CAISDSRVDGYTF.

This rearrangement joins TRBV9 to TRBJ2-3; 8 nucleotides agree with TRBD2. Germline lookup yields CDR1 SGDLS and CDR2 YYNGEE. Trimming took 0 bases from V and 2 from J; bases not matched to a gene: 8. The CDR3 runs to 17 residues. CDR3: CASSVGGSGTYTDTQYF. The CDR3 DNA follows: TGTGCCAGCAGCGTAGGGGGTAGCGGGACCTACACAGATACGCAGTATTTT.

The CDR3 DNA reads as TGTGCCACCAGCAGAGTAGGCCATACCTCCCTAGCGGGAGGGTTCGAGCAGTACTTC. It is translated as CATSRVGHTSLAGGFEQYF. V and J are TRBV15 and TRBJ2-7; 12 bases are a match to TRBD2. Germline V gene lookup returns CDR1 LNHNV and CDR2 YYDKDF (reference sequence). The CDR3 length is 19 residues. Trimming cost V 1 base and J 6 bases; bases outside gene matches: 16. The full variable domain, rest sourced from reference TRBV15 and TRBJ2-7, is DAMVIQNPRYQVTQFGKPVTLSCSQTLNHNVMYWYQQKSSQAPKLLFHYYDKDFNNEADTPDNFQSRRPNTSFCFLDIRSPGLGDTAMYLCATSRVGHTSLAGGFEQYFGPGTRLTVT.

The rearrangement joins TRBV7-9 to TRBJ1-1; no clear D gene. The CDR3 has 13 residues. CDR1 is SEHNR and CDR2 is FQNEAQ in the germline V gene (reference sequence). The V gene lost 6 bases and the J gene lost 6 bases, with 14 bases spanning the gap. The CDR3 reads CASRGRWEPEAFF. The DNA of the CDR3 is TGTGCCAGCAGAGGAAGGTGGGAACCTGAAGCTTTCTTT. Based on the CDR3 plus reference TRBV7-9 and TRBJ1-1, the full variable domain is DTGVSQNPRHKITKRGQNVTFRCDPISEHNRLYWYRQTLGQGPEFLTYFQNEAQLEKSRLLSDRFSAERPKGSFSTLEIQRTEQGDSAMYLCASRGRWEPEAFFGQGTRLTVV.

The rearrangement uses TRBV5-1 and TRBJ2-7; D not certain. Germline loops: CDR1 SGHRS, CDR2 YFSETQ. V shed 5 bases and J shed 2 bases, with 5 bases lying between them. This CDR3 region has 11 residues. CDR3 amino acids: CASRNTYEQYF. CDR3 sequence (DNA): TGCGCCAGCAGAAATACCTACGAGCAGTACTTC.

The rearrangement joins TRBV25-1 to TRBJ2-5; perhaps TRBD2 as D (5 bases). The CDR3 is made up of 15 amino acids. Trimming stripped 3 bases from V and 5 bases from J, with 16 bases between. In germline, CDR1 is MGHDK, CDR2 SYGVNS. The CDR3 sequence is CASSEGVAVLETQYF. The CDR3 nucleotides read TGTGCCAGCAGTGAGGGAGTTGCGGTTCTGGAGACCCAGTACTTC.

The chain joins TRBV28 to TRBJ2-1; D ambiguous. V was trimmed by 10 bases and J by 2 bases, leaving 3 bases between them. Looked up from germline, CDR1 is MDHEN and CDR2 is SYDVKM. The CDR3 runs to 10 residues. The CDR3: CATAYNEQFF. The DNA for the CDR3 is TGTGCCACCGCCTACAATGAGCAGTTCTTC.

The rearrangement links TRBV28 to TRBJ2-7; no reliable D call. V shed 2 bases and J shed 5 bases, with 13 bases lying between them. CDR3 length: 14 amino acids. Germline values: CDR1 MDHEN, CDR2 SYDVKM. CDR3 residues: CASSLVGVTHEQYF. In nucleotides, the CDR3 is TGTGCCAGCAGTTTAGTGGGCGTCACCCACGAGCAGTACTTC.

The chain combines TRBV6-1 with TRBJ2-5; the D is unclear. Germline loops: CDR1 MNHNS, CDR2 SASEGT. Trimming pared 3 bases from V and 5 bases from J, leaving 22 bases between. CDR3 length: 17 residues. CDR3: CASSDWPQNRLSETQYF. CDR3 DNA sequence: TGTGCCAGCAGTGATTGGCCCCAAAATCGTTTATCGGAGACCCAGTACTTC.

The V and J genes are TRBV29-1 and TRBJ2-1; 10 bases fit TRBD2. CDR3 length: 14 amino acids. The V gene end was trimmed by 5 bases and the J gene end by 7 bases; junction bases not matched to a gene: 8. Germline values: CDR1 SQVTM, CDR2 ANQGSEA. CDR3 amino acids: CSVHSPSGSNEQFF. CDR3 bases: TGCAGCGTTCACTCGCCTAGCGGGAGTAATGAGCAGTTCTTC.

About this clone itself: The same CDR3 arises from other DNA sequences in this sample as well. The V call is TRBV27, the J call TRBJ1-5; D unclear. The germline V gene has CDR1 MNHEY and CDR2 SMNVEV (reference sequence). There are 12 residues in the CDR3. Trimming cost V 4 bases and J 4 bases, with 5 bases left between them. CDR3 DNA: TGTGCCAGCAGTTCCTTTAATCAGCCCCAGCATTTT. As protein: CASSSFNQPQHF.

The rearrangement uses TRBV10-3 and TRBJ1-2; TRBD1 agrees at 9 bases. The trim removed 3 bases at V and 4 bases at J, leaving 9 bases unmatched. The length of the CDR3 is 16 residues. CDR1 is ENHRY, CDR2 SYGVKD, per germline. CDR3 in DNA: TGTGCCATCAGTGACCAGCGGGACAGGGTAATCTATGGCTACACCTTC. Protein sequence: CAISDQRDRVIYGYTF.

The chain employs TRBV19 and TRBJ2-1; 7 positions match TRBD2. The CDR3 is 15 amino acids. CDR1 and CDR2 (germline): LNHDA, SQIVND (reference sequence). The junction had 4 bases not matched to a gene; V was cut back by 3 bases and J by 2 bases. This CDR3 is CASSMTGGAYNEQFF. CDR3 coding DNA: TGTGCCAGTAGTATGACGGGAGGCGCCTACAATGAGCAGTTCTTC.

This chain connects TRBV9 to TRBJ2-3, with D hard to call. Deletions cut 0 bases from V and 0 bases from J, with 8 bases between. Germline CDR1 SGDLS, CDR2 YYNGEE. The CDR3 runs to 15 residues. The DNA for the CDR3 is TGTGCCAGCAGCGTAGTTCCCGCTAGCACAGATACGCAGTATTTT. It translates to CASSVVPASTDTQYF.